The 11 T cell receptor beta chains below come from one sample, sequenced in a study of T cell repertoires in cytomegalovirus infection. MiXCR, run by TCRdb on the reads, gives a single entry per CDR3 protein. The table lists under 350,000 distinct CDR3 sequences, about 9.1% of them singletons. The sequencing input was PBMCs. These receptors were obtained from a human donor in good health (CMV status not recorded). Some clones in this sample may be carry-over from other donors' samples.

At least ten counts were recorded for this clonotype. The chain combines TRBV7-2 with TRBJ2-7; the D gene is possibly TRBD2 (6 bases). The CDR3 contains 15 residues. The germline V and J ends were trimmed by 1 base and 6 bases, with 16 bases remaining between them. The germline gives CDR1 SGHTA, CDR2 FQGNSA. CDR3 amino acids: CASSLGEVAISEQYF. In nucleotides, the CDR3 is TGTGCCAGCAGCTTAGGGGAGGTAGCGATCTCCGAGCAGTACTTC.

This chain uses TRBV6-5 with TRBJ2-3; TRBD1 or TRBD2 may be the D gene (5 bases each). The CDR3 extends over 15 amino acids. V was clipped by 5 bases and J by 2 bases, with 14 bases between them. The germline gives CDR1 MNHEY, CDR2 SVGAGI. The CDR3 region has the DNA TGTGCCAGCAGTAGGGGACGGTTAAACACAGATACGCAGTATTTT. This sequence encodes CASSRGRLNTDTQYF.

This clonotype was picked up many times. V gene TRBV28 combines with J gene TRBJ2-2, with no clear D. The V gene's germline CDR1 is MDHEN and CDR2 SYDVKM. Trimming stripped 5 bases from V and 1 base from J, with 14 bases between. This CDR3 has 16 amino acids. CDR3 residues: CASSQLGRLNTGELFF. The CDR3 region has the DNA TGTGCCAGCAGTCAGCTAGGACGGCTGAACACCGGGGAGCTGTTTTTT. The full variable domain, in which reference TRBV28 and TRBJ2-2 provide the parts outside the CDR3, is DVKVTQSSRYLVKRTGEKVFLECVQDMDHENMFWYRQDPGLGLRLIYFSYDVKMKEKGDIPEGYSVSREKKERFSLILESASTNQTSMYLCASSQLGRLNTGELFFGEGSRLTVL.

This clonotype was seen repeatedly, ten times or more. The chain has TRBV28 and TRBJ1-1; TRBD1 matches at 7 bases. Per the germline V gene, CDR1 is MDHEN and CDR2 is SYDVKM. The CDR3 has 15 residues. V lost 5 bases to trimming and J lost 3 bases; unmatched junction nucleotides: 9. The CDR3 here is CASSQPTGTHTEAFF. The CDR3 nucleotides read TGTGCCAGCAGTCAGCCGACAGGGACTCACACTGAAGCTTTCTTT.

This clonotype is classed as medium-sized (0.01 to 0.1%). V is TRBV7-2 and J is TRBJ1-6, with 9 bases that match TRBD1. Unmatched junction bases numbered 8, after V lost 5 bases and J lost 9 bases. The CDR3 loop spans 15 amino acids. CDR1 is SGHTA and CDR2 is FQGNSA in the germline V gene. The CDR3 DNA reads TGTGCCAGCAGCACCCCGACAGGGGGAGGTTCACCCCTCCACTTT. Protein product: CASSTPTGGGSPLHF.

This clonotype appeared a few times. V gene TRBV20-1 combines with J gene TRBJ2-1; the D is unclear. V lost 5 bases, J lost 7 bases, and 12 bases lay in between. CDR3 length: 12 amino acids. From germline, CDR1 is DFQATT and CDR2 SNEGSKA (reference sequence). As DNA, the CDR3 is TGCAGTGCTTGGTTAGGTGTTAATGAGCAGTTCTTC. Its translation: CSAWLGVNEQFF.

In this sample, this clonotype turned up many times. The V call is TRBV11-2, the J call TRBJ2-6; no clear D gene. Deletions cut 6 bases from V and 4 bases from J, with 25 bases between. Germline V gene sequence: CDR1 SGHAT, CDR2 FQNNGV. This CDR3 comprises 19 residues. The CDR3, as DNA: TGTGCCAGCAGACGTCTAGACCTACGTGGTAAGGCCGGGGCCAACGTCCTGACTTTC. Translated: CASRRLDLRGKAGANVLTF. The variable domain in full, completed from reference TRBV11-2 and TRBJ2-6, reads EAGVAQSPRYKIIEKRQSVAFWCNPISGHATLYWYQQILGQGPKLLIQFQNNGVVDDSQLPKDRFSAERLKGVDSTLKIQPAKLEDSAVYLCASRRLDLRGKAGANVLTFGAGSRLTVL.

This chain connects TRBV28 to TRBJ1-2, with D perhaps TRBD1 (6 bases). Germline CDR1 reads MDHEN; CDR2 reads SYDVKM. Trimming took off 2 bases at V and 7 bases at J, with 8 bases between the two ends. This CDR3 is built from 12 residues. The CDR3 loop is CASSLKGGGYTF. The DNA of the CDR3 is TGTGCCAGCAGTTTAAAGGGGGGTGGCTACACCTTC.

This clonotype was detected ten times or more. The chain recombines TRBV20-1 with TRBJ2-1; no firm D call. This CDR3 has 13 residues. V shed 5 bases and J shed 4 bases, with 12 bases lying between them. Germline V gene sequence: CDR1 DFQATT, CDR2 SNEGSKA (reference sequence). CDR3 nucleotide sequence: TGCAGTGCTTCTTTGACTGGATACAATGAGCAGTTCTTC. Translating gives CSASLTGYNEQFF.

This clonotype was counted many times. V gene TRBV18 combines with J gene TRBJ2-7; TRBD1 matches 10 bases. The CDR3 length is 16 residues. Germline trimming cut 5 bases from V and 3 bases from J; bases unmatched to any gene: 10. The germline V gene encodes CDR1 KGHSH and CDR2 LQKENI. CDR3 sequence reads: CASSSSGTGALYEQYF. CDR3 bases: TGTGCCAGCTCATCCTCCGGGACAGGGGCCCTCTACGAGCAGTACTTC. The full variable domain, completed using reference TRBV18 and TRBJ2-7, is NAGVMQNPRHLVRRRGQEARLRCSPMKGHSHVYWYRQLPEEGLKFMVYLQKENIIDESGMPKERFSAEFPKEGPSILRIQQVVRGDSAAYFCASSSSGTGALYEQYFGPGTRLTVT.

This clonotype was recorded at least ten times. V and J are TRBV7-9 and TRBJ2-7; 8 bases align to TRBD2. The germline V gene has CDR1 SEHNR and CDR2 FQNEAQ (reference sequence). Trimming cost V 2 bases and J 7 bases; bases outside gene matches: 7. The CDR3 has 14 amino acids. CDR3 in DNA: TGTGCCAGCAGCTTACGCGGGAGGTCGGAAGAGCAGTACGTC. This sequence encodes CASSLRGRSEEQYV.